The rows below give T cell receptor beta chains drawn from one sample of a study of radiotherapy plus CTLA-4 blockade in lung cancer. Clones were read by immunoSEQ multiplex PCR, and TCRdb kept only the in-frame ones, dropping some. The table lists some 12,000 clones, around 80% of them singletons, with approximately 30% in the top ten. Sequenced material: peripheral blood, taken from a patient treated with radiotherapy plus ipilimumab. The receptor source for this set is a human donor with non-small cell lung cancer that progressed on radiotherapy plus ipilimumab. Both conserved end residues are part of each CDR3. A D gene is named only where the DNA matches it firmly. Some rows mark clone size as missing; the rest say once, few, many or name a class of expanded clone.

- | TRBJ2-1 | TRBV29-1 | - | TGCAGCGTGGCACCAACCCGGGGGTCTGAGCAGTTCTTC | CSVAPTRGSEQFF
- | TRBJ2-3 | TRBV7-6 | TRBD2 | TGTGCCAGCAGCTTAGCCGGCGGGGGGGGCACAGATACGCAGTATTTT | CASSLAGGGGTDTQYF
- | TRBJ2-7 | TRBV5-5 | TRBD1 | TGTGCCAGCACTTTGACAGGGGGCGAGCAGTACTTC | CASTLTGGEQYF
- | TRBJ1-1 | TRBV4-1 | - | TGCGCCAGCAGCCAAGATAGGGTGAGGAACACTGAAGCTTTCTTT | CASSQDRVRNTEAFF
- | TRBJ2-7 | TRBV4-1 | TRBD2 | TGCGCCAGCAGCCCCCGAGCTAGCGGATCCTACGAGCAGTACTTC | CASSPRASGSYEQYF
- | TRBJ2-1 | TRBV5-1 | - | TGCGCCAGCAGCTTGGGGGACTTACCCAGTGAGCAGTTCTTC | CASSLGDLPSEQFF
- | TRBJ1-3 | TRBV5-1 | - | TGCGCCAGCAGCTTGGATCCGGGGGGATACACCATATATTTT | CASSLDPGGYTIYF
- | TRBJ1-2 | TRBV10-1 | - | TGCGCCAGCAGTGAACAGACCGGCTACACCTTC | CASSEQTGYTF
few | TRBJ1-2 | TRBV6-6 | - | TGTGCCAGCATCGACCCCCCTGGACGAACATATGGCTACACCTTC | CASIDPPGRTYGYTF
- | TRBJ2-1 | TRBV7-9 | TRBD2 | TGTGCCAGCAGCTTGACTAGCGGGGGTGCGGCTGAGCAGTTCTTC | CASSLTSGGAAEQFF
- | TRBJ1-1 | TRBV19 | - | TGTGCCAGTAGTACCAACAGGAAAATGAACACTGAAGCTTTCTTT | CASSTNRKMNTEAFF
- | TRBJ2-7 | TRBV10-3 | - | TGTGCCATCGGAGGGACCACCTACGAGCAGTACTTC | CAIGGTTYEQYF